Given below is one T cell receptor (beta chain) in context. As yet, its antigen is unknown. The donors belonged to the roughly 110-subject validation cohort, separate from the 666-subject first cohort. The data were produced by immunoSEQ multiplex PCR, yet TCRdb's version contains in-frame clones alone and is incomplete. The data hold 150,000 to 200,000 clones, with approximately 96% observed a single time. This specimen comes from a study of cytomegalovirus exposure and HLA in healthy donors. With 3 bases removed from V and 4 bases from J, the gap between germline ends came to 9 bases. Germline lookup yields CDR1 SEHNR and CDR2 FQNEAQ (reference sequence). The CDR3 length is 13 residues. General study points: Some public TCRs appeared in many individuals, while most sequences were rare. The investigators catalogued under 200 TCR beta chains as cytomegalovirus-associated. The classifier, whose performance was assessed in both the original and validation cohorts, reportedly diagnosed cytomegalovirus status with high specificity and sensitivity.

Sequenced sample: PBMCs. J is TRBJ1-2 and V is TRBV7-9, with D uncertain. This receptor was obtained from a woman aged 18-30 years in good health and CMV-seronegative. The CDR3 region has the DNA TGTGCCAGCAGCTTCGGACTGCCCTATGGCTACACCTTC. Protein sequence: CASSFGLPYGYTF. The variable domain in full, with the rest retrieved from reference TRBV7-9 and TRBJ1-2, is DTGVSQNPRHKITKRGQNVTFRCDPISEHNRLYWYRQTLGQGPEFLTYFQNEAQLEKSRLLSDRFSAERPKGSFSTLEIQRTEQGDSAMYLCASSFGLPYGYTFGSGTRLTVV.